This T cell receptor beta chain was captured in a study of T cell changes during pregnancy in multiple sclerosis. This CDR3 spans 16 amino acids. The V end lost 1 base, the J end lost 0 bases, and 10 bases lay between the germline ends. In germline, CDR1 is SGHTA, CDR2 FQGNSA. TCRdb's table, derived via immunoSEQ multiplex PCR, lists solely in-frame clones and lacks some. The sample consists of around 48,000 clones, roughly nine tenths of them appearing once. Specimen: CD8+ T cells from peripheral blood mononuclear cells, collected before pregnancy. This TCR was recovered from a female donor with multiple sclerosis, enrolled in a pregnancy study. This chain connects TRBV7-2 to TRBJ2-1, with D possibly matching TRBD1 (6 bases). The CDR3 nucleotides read TGTGCCAGCAGCTTAGACGGACAGAACTCCTACAATGAGCAGTTCTTC. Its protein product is CASSLDGQNSYNEQFF.